Shown below are 11 T cell receptor beta chains from a single sample sequenced in a study of PD-L1 blockade in urothelial cancer. Some clones are missing from TCRdb's copy, which holds only in-frame ones; the method was immunoSEQ multiplex PCR. Of tens of thousands of clones detected, 60% to 80% appear once; the ten largest clones hold roughly 3.6%. Sequences were derived from PBMCs, sampled around atezolizumab (anti-PD-L1) treatment. These receptors were taken from an older man with urothelial cancer.

The chain employs TRBV10-3 and TRBJ1-2; 10 nucleotides line up with TRBD1. From germline, CDR1 is ENHRY and CDR2 SYGVKD. J was trimmed by 8 bases and V by 8 bases; bases with no gene match: 14. The CDR3 is made up of 15 amino acids. The CDR3 sequence: CAIRKEGQGSSGYTF. The CDR3 nucleotides read TGTGCCATCCGGAAGGAGGGACAGGGGAGTTCCGGCTACACCTTC.

This rearrangement joins TRBV7-2 to TRBJ2-7, with 8 bases lining up with TRBD1. The V segment lost 5 bases and the J segment 0 bases; nucleotides outside the gene matches: 6. Germline CDR1 is SGHTA and CDR2 is FQGNSA. The CDR3 consists of 15 residues. CDR3 sequence reads: CASSTQGGLSYEQYF. The CDR3 DNA is TGTGCCAGCAGCACACAGGGGGGACTCTCCTACGAGCAGTACTTC.

This chain links TRBV10-3 with TRBJ1-2; a possible D gene is TRBD1 (6 bases). V gave up 3 bases and J gave up 3 bases, with 8 bases separating them. Germline V gene lookup returns CDR1 ENHRY and CDR2 SYGVKD. The length of the CDR3 is 13 residues. CDR3 nucleotide sequence: TGTGCCATCAGTGACAGGGGAGACTATGGCTACACCTTC. It encodes CAISDRGDYGYTF.

The chain employs TRBV28 and TRBJ2-7, with TRBD2 identical over 11 bases. Germline V gene sequence: CDR1 MDHEN, CDR2 SYDVKM. V lost 7 bases and J lost 3; bases outside the gene matches: 8. The CDR3 runs to 15 residues. CDR3 DNA sequence: TGTGCCAGCAACAGGAGACTAGCGGGGTTCTACGAGCAGTACTTC. Residues: CASNRRLAGFYEQYF.

This clone came up once. The chain employs TRBV5-1 and TRBJ2-1; 8 bases align to TRBD2. Per the germline V gene, CDR1 is SGHRS and CDR2 is YFSETQ. This CDR3 is built from 16 residues. Losses at the gene ends were 0 bases for V and 3 bases for J; bases not matched to a gene: 5. The CDR3 region is CASSLGFSGDYNEQFF. The DNA of the CDR3 is TGCGCCAGCAGCTTGGGTTTTAGCGGGGACTACAATGAGCAGTTCTTC.

The V gene is TRBV7-3, the J gene TRBJ1-2; the D gene is possibly TRBD1 (5 bases). There are 13 residues in the CDR3. V was shortened by 2 bases and J by 3 bases, with 7 bases between the two germline ends. Germline CDR1 is SGHTA and CDR2 is FQGTGA. The CDR3 DNA sequence: TGTGCCAGCAGCTTATCCAGGGACTATGGCTACACCTTC. It yields the protein CASSLSRDYGYTF.

This rearrangement joins TRBV10-1 to TRBJ2-1, with 9 bases matching TRBD2. CDR1 and CDR2 from the germline V gene are WNHNN and SYGVQD (reference sequence). This CDR3 has 20 amino acids. With 0 bases clipped from V and 6 bases from J, the junction kept 18 bases outside the gene matches. The CDR3 DNA follows: TGCGCCAGCAGTGAGTCGTTAACTAGCGGGCGGAGAACAGAACCCAATGAGCAGTTCTTC. Its protein is CASSESLTSGRRTEPNEQFF.

This clone was detected a few times. The chain joins TRBV2 to TRBJ1-5; D ambiguous. The germline V gene encodes CDR1 SNHLY and CDR2 FYNNEI. Trimming removed 3 bases at V and 7 bases at J, with 10 bases between. The CDR3 is made up of 13 amino acids. The CDR3 is CASSEERAQPQHF. The CDR3 nucleotides are TGTGCCAGCAGTGAGGAGAGGGCCCAGCCCCAGCATTTT.

This clone was observed once. This rearrangement joins TRBV7-8 to TRBJ1-3; D may be TRBD1 (5 bases). Trimming shortened V by 4 bases and J by 9 bases, and 16 bases separated the two germline ends. The CDR3 has 14 residues. Germline CDR1 reads SGHVS; CDR2 reads FQNEAQ. CDR3 residues: CASSSAQVSATIYF. Written as DNA, the CDR3 is TGTGCCAGCAGCTCAGCACAGGTTTCTGCCACCATATATTTT.

This sequence joins TRBV13 and TRBJ2-2; D is perhaps TRBD2 (7 bases). Per the germline V gene, CDR1 is PRHDT and CDR2 is FYEKMQ (reference sequence). Deletions cut 7 bases from V and 5 bases from J, with 17 bases between. This CDR3 has 15 amino acids. CDR3 DNA sequence: TGTGCCAGCACCCTCGGGGGGCCCGGAACCGGGGAGCTGTTTTTT. The encoded protein is CASTLGGPGTGELFF.

The table lists this clone with a few counts. This chain joins TRBV29-1 and TRBJ2-1; D is ambiguous. Deletions cut 3 bases from V and 9 bases from J, with 12 bases between. Germline V gene lookup returns CDR1 SQVTM and CDR2 ANQGSEA. This CDR3 comprises 12 residues. The DNA for the CDR3 is TGCAGCGTTGACCGTCAGGTTGGTGAGCAGTTCTTC. This codes for CSVDRQVGEQFF.